One sample yielded the 25 T cell receptor beta chains listed below, sequenced in a study of tumor and adjacent non-tumor tissue in lung cancer. RNA was extracted from bulk tissue without any cell sorting. A modified ARM-PCR protocol with three rounds of nested PCR amplified TCRbeta. TCRdb fed the multiplex PCR reads into MiXCR, producing one record per CDR3 protein. The profile shows 75,000 to 95,000 distinct CDR3 sequences, over 60% of them singletons. The sample taken for sequencing was lung tumor tissue. These TCRs come from a woman aged 40 to 50 with non-small cell lung cancer.

Details on this clonotype: A read error is likely, as this CDR3 ends without the conserved phenylalanine or tryptophan. CDR3 DNA sequence: TGTGCCAGCAGTCGGACAGCCTCAGTTAACTATGGCTACACCATC. This sequence encodes CASSRTASVNYGYTI. This sequence joins TRBV6-5 and TRBJ1-2; D is perhaps TRBD1 (6 bases). CDR3 size: 15 residues. From germline, CDR1 is MNHEY and CDR2 SVGAGI. Between the trimmed V and J ends, which lost 5 bases and 1 base, there was a span of 14 bases.

To note about this clonotype: At one boundary the junction diverges from the germline segment, which might be a read error. The chain combines TRBV9 with TRBJ1-2; D gene unclear. Germline lookup yields CDR1 SGDLS and CDR2 YYNGEE. This CDR3 has 13 residues. The CDR3 reads CASSGSDAYGYTF. In DNA form, the CDR3 reads TGTGCCAGCAGCGGCTCAGACGCCTATGGCTATACCTTC.

This clonotype was recorded once. This chain uses TRBV7-8 with TRBJ2-1, with D possibly being TRBD1 (6 bases). CDR3 length equals 17 residues. Germline CDR1 and CDR2: SGHVS and FQNEAQ. The CDR3 nucleotides read TGTCCCAACAGCCTTCCTTTGACAGGTTATTTTTACAATGAGCAGTTCTTC. Translation gives CPNSLPLTGYFYNEQFF.

The sample holds many counts of this clonotype. The V call is TRBV5-1, the J call TRBJ1-3, with D maybe TRBD1 (5 bases). The germline V and J ends were trimmed by 4 bases and 2 bases, with 13 bases remaining between them. Looked up from germline, CDR1 is SGHRS and CDR2 is YFSETQ. The CDR3 is made up of 15 amino acids. Written as DNA, the CDR3 is TGCGCCAGCAGCCTTGACGGGGGAGCTGGAAACACCATATATTTT. Residues: CASSLDGGAGNTIYF.

This clonotype was counted once. J is TRBJ2-7 and V is TRBV28, with unresolved D. CDR3 length: 16 residues. Trimming left V 4 bases short and J 0 bases short, with 16 bases between. Looked up from germline, CDR1 is MDHEN and CDR2 is SYDVKM. For the CDR3, the DNA is TGTGCCAGCAGTTCGGGTAGATGCAGGAGCTCCTACGAGCAGTACTTC. Translating gives CASSSGRCRSSYEQYF.

As concerns this clonotype: A much larger clone differs from this one at a single base, so this may be a read error. The rearrangement links TRBV20-1 to TRBJ1-2; no definite D call. The germline V gene encodes CDR1 DFQATT and CDR2 SNEGSKA (reference sequence). V gave up 0 bases and J gave up 7 bases, with 12 bases separating them. This CDR3 region has 13 residues. The CDR3 nucleotides read TGCAGTGCTAGAGATCATGTCGGGGTTGGCTACACCTTC. Translating it yields CSARDHVGVGYTF.

For this clonotype: Compared with germline, one end of the junction differs, possibly owing to a read error. The chain carries TRBV5-1 and TRBJ2-5, with 8 bases matching TRBD2. This CDR3 is built from 16 residues. The germline gives CDR1 SGHRS, CDR2 YFSETQ. The CDR3 protein is CASSPFRGLGGETQYF. CDR3 DNA: TGCGCCAGCAGCCCCTTCCGGGGACTAGGGGGAGAGACCCAATACTTC.

There are many counts of this clonotype. The rearrangement uses TRBV13 and TRBJ2-5; D gene unclear. In germline, CDR1 is PRHDT, CDR2 FYEKMQ (reference sequence). V lost 6 bases and J lost 5, with 13 bases in between. The CDR3 consists of 13 residues. The CDR3 loop reads CASRQQDMETQYF. The CDR3 DNA reads TGTGCCAGCAGACAACAAGACATGGAGACCCAGTACTTC.

Turning to this clonotype: At one boundary the junction diverges from the germline segment, which might be a read error. The chain links TRBV7-9 to TRBJ2-5, with D tentatively TRBD2 (6 bases). This CDR3 region has 13 residues. The V gene's germline CDR1 is SEHNR and CDR2 FQNEAQ (reference sequence). The CDR3 sequence is CASSRDFQESQYF. The CDR3 DNA is TGTGCCAGTAGCCGGGACTTCCAAGAGAGCCAGTACTTC.

The chain is built from TRBV12-3 or TRBV12-4 and TRBJ2-7; tentative D call: TRBD2 (5 bases). This CDR3 contains 11 residues. Trimming left V 9 bases short and J 4 bases short, with 10 bases between. The CDR3 loop reads CASETGYEQYF. The CDR3 bases are TGTGCCAGTGAGACGGGGTACGAGCAGTACTTC.

A note on this clonotype: Its ends do not fully match the called genes, so a read error is possible. This chain links TRBV5-1 with TRBJ1-4; D remains ambiguous. This CDR3 comprises 14 residues. Germline V CDR1 and CDR2: SGHRS, YFSETQ. The CDR3 region is CASSLPGPDEKLCF. The CDR3 DNA reads as TGCGCCAGCAGCTTACCCGGGCCAGATGAAAAACTGTGTTTT.

A remark on this clonotype: This may come from a read error, since a much larger clone is one base off. The V call is TRBV20-1, the J call TRBJ2-3; 9 nucleotides align to TRBD2. The CDR3 consists of 16 residues. Germline trimming cut 7 bases from V and 0 bases from J; bases unmatched to any gene: 11. Per germline, CDR1 DFQATT and CDR2 SNEGSKA (reference sequence). CDR3 nucleotide sequence: TGCAGTGTGAATGAAGCTAGCGGGGTTAGCACAGATACGCAGTATTTT. It is translated as CSVNEASGVSTDTQYF.

Remarks on this clonotype: A much larger clone lies a single base off, so this may be a read error. The chain employs TRBV7-8 and TRBJ1-1; D possibly corresponds to TRBD1 (5 bases). The CDR3 contains 13 residues. Germline V gene sequence: CDR1 SGHVS, CDR2 FQNEAQ. CDR3 coding DNA: TGTGCCAGCAGCTGTGGACAAGGGACTGGAGCTTTCTTT. Protein sequence: CASSCGQGTGAFF.

In the case of this clonotype: This could be a read error, since a much larger clone is one nucleotide away. V gene TRBV28 combines with J gene TRBJ2-1; TRBD2 matches 8 bases. Trimming cost V 2 bases and J 6 bases; bases outside gene matches: 9. The CDR3 has 16 residues. Germline assignment: CDR1 MDHEN and CDR2 SYDVKM. CDR3 sequence: CASSLVAGHISNEQFF. Written as DNA, the CDR3 is TGTGCCAGCAGTTTAGTAGCGGGACATATATCCAATGAGCAGTTCTTC.

About this clonotype itself: Germline is not matched at one junction end, which may reflect a read error. V and J are TRBV4-1 and TRBJ2-5; D ambiguous. The germline V gene encodes CDR1 MGHRA and CDR2 YSYEKL. CDR3 size: 13 residues. The CDR3 bases are TGCTCCAGCAGCAGGAATAGTCAAGAGACCCAGTACTTC. Amino acids: CSSSRNSQETQYF.

Concerning this clonotype: Germline is not matched at one junction end, which may reflect a read error. This chain joins TRBV10-3 and TRBJ2-5; the D gene is possibly TRBD2 (7 bases). The CDR3 is 14 amino acids. CDR1 and CDR2 from the germline V gene are ENHRY and SYGVKD. Here the CDR3 reads CAIRLSGEGETQNF. The CDR3 bases are TGTGCCATCAGACTGTCAGGGGAGGGGGAGACCCAGAACTTC.

On this clonotype itself: One end of the junction varies from germline; a read error may be responsible. This rearrangement joins TRBV6-5 to TRBJ1-1, with a weak D call TRBD1 (5 bases). The CDR3 has 14 residues. Per germline, CDR1 MNHEY and CDR2 SVGAGI. The CDR3 nucleotides are TGTGCCACCAGCAGCCTGGGACGGGACTCTGAGGCTTTCTTT. It is translated as CATSSLGRDSEAFF.

This clonotype was detected only a few times. The V gene is TRBV7-9, the J gene TRBJ2-3; D remains unclear. The germline V and J ends were trimmed by 3 bases and 2 bases, with 12 bases remaining between them. The CDR3 consists of 15 residues. Germline values: CDR1 SEHNR, CDR2 FQNEAQ (reference sequence). CDR3 coding DNA: TGTGCCAGCAGCTTTGGCCGGACCCTCACAGATACGCAGTATTTT. Protein sequence: CASSFGRTLTDTQYF.

This clonotype appeared many times. The chain uses TRBV14 and TRBJ2-7; no reliable D call. Germline V lookup: CDR1 SGHDN, CDR2 FVKESK. The CDR3 is 12 residues long. Trimming left V 1 base short and J 5 bases short, with 6 bases between. The CDR3 spells CASSQVRNEQYF. CDR3 DNA: TGTGCCAGCAGCCAAGTACGTAACGAGCAGTACTTC.

Details on this clonotype: A much larger clone is a single base away; this may be a read error. V gene TRBV20-1 combines with J gene TRBJ1-5, with TRBD1 identical over 9 bases. CDR3 size: 18 residues. Germline V CDR1 and CDR2: DFQATT, SNEGSKA (reference sequence). For the CDR3, the DNA is TGCAGTACTAGAGGGCGTACAGGGGGCCTGTCCCTGTATCAGCCCCAGCATTTT. It yields the protein CSTRGRTGGLSLYQPQHF.

The V gene is TRBV29-1, the J gene TRBJ2-3; TRBD2 matches 7 bases. Losses at the gene ends were 2 bases for V and 10 bases for J; bases not matched to a gene: 15. CDR1 and CDR2 from the germline V gene are SQVTM and ANQGSEA. This CDR3 is 15 amino acids long. The CDR3 DNA is TGCAGCGTTGAAACCGGGACTAACGGGCCTCGTCCGCAGTATTTT. It translates to CSVETGTNGPRPQYF.

This clonotype was observed at least ten times. The chain couples TRBV6-1 to TRBJ2-7; TRBD2 matches 8 bases. The germline CDR1 and CDR2 sequences are MNHNS and SASEGT. Unmatched junction bases numbered 10, after V lost 9 bases and J lost 0 bases. This CDR3 comprises 15 residues. As DNA, the CDR3 is TGTGCCAGTCGACAAACTAGCGGTAGCTCCTACGAGCAGTACTTC. Protein: CASRQTSGSSYEQYF.

On this clonotype: Its ends do not fully match the called genes, so a read error is possible. The chain is built from TRBV4-2 and TRBJ1-2, with D possibly TRBD1 on 5 matching bases. The CDR3 runs 16 residues. CDR1 and CDR2 (germline): LGHNA, YNFKEQ. Written as DNA, the CDR3 is TGTGTCAGCAGCCAAGATTCAGGAGGGACGCGGGCTGGCTACACCTTC. This encodes CVSSQDSGGTRAGYTF.

This clonotype was observed many times. CDR3 amino acids: CASSYDGGRDGYTF. The CDR3 DNA is TGTGCCAGCAGTTACGATGGGGGAAGGGATGGCTACACCTTC. This chain connects TRBV6-5 to TRBJ1-2, with a weak D call TRBD1 (5 bases). This CDR3 comprises 14 residues. Germline CDR1 is MNHEY and CDR2 is SVGAGI. V was trimmed by 2 bases and J by 6 bases, leaving 13 bases between them.

This clonotype was found once. Germline and junction disagree at one end, which may indicate a read error. The chain employs TRBV11-2 and TRBJ1-1; D uncertain. Germline V lookup: CDR1 SGHAT, CDR2 FQNNGV. The CDR3 runs 16 residues. The DNA of the CDR3 is TGTGCCAGCAGCTTAGAGTCAGGCCTGGTCGACACTGATGCTTTCTTT. Its translation: CASSLESGLVDTDAFF.